The TCR beta chain described here comes from a study of identical twins. Whole-study findings and limits: Findings depended on cross-sectional statistics rather than tracking the same donors.

This clonotype was counted at least ten times. The antigen remains unidentified. Template switching, a step in the protocol, added a universal primer site, and cDNA carried unique molecular identifiers. TCRdb reprocessed the 5' RACE reads with MiXCR, giving one entry per CDR3 protein. The sample includes 1.5 million to 2 million distinct CDR3 sequences, more than 30% of them seen just once. This CDR3 has 15 residues. Between the trimmed V and J ends, which lost 4 bases and 2 bases, there was a span of 14 bases. CDR1 SGHRS and CDR2 YFSETQ come from the germline V gene. This chain uses TRBV5-1 with TRBJ2-3, with D perhaps TRBD2 (5 bases). Material for sequencing was cord blood. The source is a newborn girl in good health. CDR3 in amino acids: CASSGAASLTDTQYF. The CDR3 nucleotides read TGCGCCAGCAGCGGCGCCGCTAGCCTCACAGATACGCAGTATTTT.